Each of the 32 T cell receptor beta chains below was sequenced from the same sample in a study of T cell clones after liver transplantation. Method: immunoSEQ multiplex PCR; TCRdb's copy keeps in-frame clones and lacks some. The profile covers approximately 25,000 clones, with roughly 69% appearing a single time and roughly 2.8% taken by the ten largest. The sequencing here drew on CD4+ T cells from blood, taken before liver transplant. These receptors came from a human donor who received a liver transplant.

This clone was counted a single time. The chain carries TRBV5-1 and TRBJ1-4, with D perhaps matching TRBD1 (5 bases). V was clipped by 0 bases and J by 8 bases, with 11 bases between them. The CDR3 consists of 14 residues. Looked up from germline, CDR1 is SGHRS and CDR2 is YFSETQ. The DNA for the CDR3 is TGCGCCAGCAGCTTGGGGCAGGGAAGGGAAAAACTGTTTTTT. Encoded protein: CASSLGQGREKLFF. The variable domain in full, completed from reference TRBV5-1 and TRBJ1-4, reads KAGVTQTPRYLIKTRGQQVTLSCSPISGHRSVSWYQQTPGQGLQFLFEYFSETQRNKGNFPGRFSGRQFSNSRSEMNVSTLELGDSALYLCASSLGQGREKLFFGSGTQLSVL.

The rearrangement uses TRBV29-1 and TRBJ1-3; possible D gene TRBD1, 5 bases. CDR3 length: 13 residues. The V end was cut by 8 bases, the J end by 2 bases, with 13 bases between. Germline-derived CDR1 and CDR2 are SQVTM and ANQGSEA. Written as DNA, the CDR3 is TGCAGCTCCACGGGGGAGACTGGAAACACCATATATTTT. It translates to CSSTGETGNTIYF.

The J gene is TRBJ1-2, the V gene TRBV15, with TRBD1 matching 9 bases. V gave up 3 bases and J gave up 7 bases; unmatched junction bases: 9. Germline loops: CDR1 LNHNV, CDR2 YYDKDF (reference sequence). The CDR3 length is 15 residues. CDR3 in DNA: TGTGCCACCAGCAGCGGACAGGGGAACGTGGGTGGCTACACCTTC. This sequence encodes CATSSGQGNVGGYTF.

The CDR3 coding sequence is TGTGCCAGCAGAAGCCCGGGACAGGGGTTTGGCTACACCTTC. It codes for CASRSPGQGFGYTF. The chain uses TRBV6-1 and TRBJ1-2; 10 bases are a match to TRBD1. Germline trimming cut 6 bases from V and 7 bases from J; bases unmatched to any gene: 8. There are 14 residues in the CDR3. Germline V gene sequence: CDR1 MNHNS, CDR2 SASEGT.

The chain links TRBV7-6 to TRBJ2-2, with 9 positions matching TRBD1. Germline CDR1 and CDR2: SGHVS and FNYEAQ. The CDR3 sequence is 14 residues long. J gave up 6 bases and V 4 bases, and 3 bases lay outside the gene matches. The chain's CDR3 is CASSSGQGAGELFF. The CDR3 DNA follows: TGTGCCAGCAGCTCGGGACAGGGTGCCGGGGAGCTGTTTTTT.

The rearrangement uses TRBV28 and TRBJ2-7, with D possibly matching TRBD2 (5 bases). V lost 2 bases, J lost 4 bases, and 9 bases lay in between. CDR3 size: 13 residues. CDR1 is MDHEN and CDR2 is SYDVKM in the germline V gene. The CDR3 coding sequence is TGTGCCAGCAGTTTAGGAGGCAATTACGAGCAGTACTTC. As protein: CASSLGGNYEQYF.

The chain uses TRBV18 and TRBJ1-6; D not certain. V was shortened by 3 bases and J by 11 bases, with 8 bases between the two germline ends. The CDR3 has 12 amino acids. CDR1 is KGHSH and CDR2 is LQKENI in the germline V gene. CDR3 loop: CASSPFGPPLHF. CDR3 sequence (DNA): TGTGCCAGCTCACCCTTCGGCCCACCCCTCCACTTT. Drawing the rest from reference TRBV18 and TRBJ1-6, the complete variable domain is NAGVMQNPRHLVRRRGQEARLRCSPMKGHSHVYWYRQLPEEGLKFMVYLQKENIIDESGMPKERFSAEFPKEGPSILRIQQVVRGDSAAYFCASSPFGPPLHFGNGTRLTVT.

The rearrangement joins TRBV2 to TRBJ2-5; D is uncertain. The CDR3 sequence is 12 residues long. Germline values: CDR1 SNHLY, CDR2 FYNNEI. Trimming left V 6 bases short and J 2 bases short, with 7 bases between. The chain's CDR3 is CASRPDQETQYF. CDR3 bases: TGTGCCAGCAGACCGGATCAAGAGACCCAGTACTTC.

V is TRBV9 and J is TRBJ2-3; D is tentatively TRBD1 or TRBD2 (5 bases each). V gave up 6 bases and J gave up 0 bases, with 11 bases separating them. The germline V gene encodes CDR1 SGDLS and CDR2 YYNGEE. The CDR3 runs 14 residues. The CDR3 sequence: CASNLGESTDTQYF. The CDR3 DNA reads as TGTGCCAGCAATTTAGGGGAGAGCACAGATACGCAGTATTTT.

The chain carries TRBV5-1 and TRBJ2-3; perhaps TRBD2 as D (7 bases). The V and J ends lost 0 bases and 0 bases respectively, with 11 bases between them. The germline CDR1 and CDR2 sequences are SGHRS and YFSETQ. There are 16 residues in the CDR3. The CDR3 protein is CASSLVGGVSTDTQYF. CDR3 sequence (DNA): TGCGCCAGCAGCTTGGTAGGGGGGGTAAGCACAGATACGCAGTATTTT.

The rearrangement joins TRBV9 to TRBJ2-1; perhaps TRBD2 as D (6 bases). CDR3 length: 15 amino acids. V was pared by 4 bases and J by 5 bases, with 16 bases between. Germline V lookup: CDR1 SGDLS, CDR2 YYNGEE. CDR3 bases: TGTGCCAGCAGCCCCGGGACTTTGGGGAACAATGAGCAGTTCTTC. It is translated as CASSPGTLGNNEQFF.

CDR3 in amino acids: CASSEGVFSYNEQFF. The CDR3 DNA sequence: TGTGCCAGCAGTGAAGGGGTGTTCTCCTACAATGAGCAGTTCTTC. This chain uses TRBV6-1 with TRBJ2-1; D not certain. The germline V gene encodes CDR1 MNHNS and CDR2 SASEGT. The CDR3 loop spans 15 amino acids. Between the trimmed V and J ends, which lost 1 base and 0 bases, there was a span of 7 bases.

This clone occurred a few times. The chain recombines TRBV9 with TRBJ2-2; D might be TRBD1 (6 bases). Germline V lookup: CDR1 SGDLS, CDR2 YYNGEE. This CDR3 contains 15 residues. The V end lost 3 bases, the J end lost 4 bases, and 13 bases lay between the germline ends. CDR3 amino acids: CASSEAGTTTGELFF. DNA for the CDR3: TGTGCCAGCAGCGAAGCCGGGACAACCACCGGGGAGCTGTTTTTT.

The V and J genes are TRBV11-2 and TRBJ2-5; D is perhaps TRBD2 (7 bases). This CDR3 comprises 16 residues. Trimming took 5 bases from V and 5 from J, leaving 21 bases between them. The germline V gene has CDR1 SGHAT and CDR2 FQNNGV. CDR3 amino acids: CASSPVGGGGSETQYF. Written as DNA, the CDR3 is TGTGCCAGCAGCCCTGTTGGGGGCGGGGGATCCGAGACCCAGTACTTC.

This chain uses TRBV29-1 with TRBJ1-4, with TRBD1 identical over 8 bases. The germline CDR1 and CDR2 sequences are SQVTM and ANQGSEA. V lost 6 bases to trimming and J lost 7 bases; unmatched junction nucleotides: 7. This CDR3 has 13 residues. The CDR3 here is CSVVTGASEKLFF. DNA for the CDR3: TGCAGCGTCGTGACAGGGGCTAGTGAAAAACTGTTTTTT.

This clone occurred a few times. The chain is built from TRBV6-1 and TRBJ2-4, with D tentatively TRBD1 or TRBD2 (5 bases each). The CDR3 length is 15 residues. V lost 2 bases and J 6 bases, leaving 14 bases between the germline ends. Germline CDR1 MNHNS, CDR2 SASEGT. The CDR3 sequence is CASSERDQMGNIQYF. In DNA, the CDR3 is TGTGCCAGCAGTGAAAGGGACCAAATGGGAAACATTCAGTACTTC.

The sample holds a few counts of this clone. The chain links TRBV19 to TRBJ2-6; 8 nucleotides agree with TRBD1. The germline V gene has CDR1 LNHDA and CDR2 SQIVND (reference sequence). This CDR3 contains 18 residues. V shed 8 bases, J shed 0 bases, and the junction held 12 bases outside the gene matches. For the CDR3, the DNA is TGTGCCAGTGCCCTACCTGGGACAGGTAACTCTGGGGCCAACGTCCTGACTTTC. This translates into CASALPGTGNSGANVLTF.

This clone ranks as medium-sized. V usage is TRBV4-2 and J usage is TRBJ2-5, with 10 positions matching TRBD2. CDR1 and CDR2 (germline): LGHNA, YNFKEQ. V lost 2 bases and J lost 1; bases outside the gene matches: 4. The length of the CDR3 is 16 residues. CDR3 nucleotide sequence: TGTGCCAGCAGCCAACTGGCTAGCGGGGGCCAAGAGACCCAGTACTTC. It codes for CASSQLASGGQETQYF.

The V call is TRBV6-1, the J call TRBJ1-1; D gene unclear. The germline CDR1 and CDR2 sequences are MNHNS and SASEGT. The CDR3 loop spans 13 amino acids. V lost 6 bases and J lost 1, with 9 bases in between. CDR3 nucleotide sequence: TGTGCCAGCAGGGGCAGGCCGAACACTGAAGCTTTCTTT. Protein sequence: CASRGRPNTEAFF.

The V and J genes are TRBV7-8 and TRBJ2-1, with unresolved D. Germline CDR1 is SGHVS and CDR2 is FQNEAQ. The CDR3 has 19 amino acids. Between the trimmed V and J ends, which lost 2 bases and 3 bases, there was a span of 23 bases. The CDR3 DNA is TGTGCCAGCAGCTTATTTGTTTCCGTAACCGCAGTGGACTACAATGAGCAGTTCTTC. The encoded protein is CASSLFVSVTAVDYNEQFF.

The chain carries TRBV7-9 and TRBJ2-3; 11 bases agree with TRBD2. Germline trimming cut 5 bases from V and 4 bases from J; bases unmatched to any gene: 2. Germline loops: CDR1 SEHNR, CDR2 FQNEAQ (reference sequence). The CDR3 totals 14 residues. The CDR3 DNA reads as TGTGCCAGCAGCACTAGCGGGAGTGCAGATACGCAGTATTTT. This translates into CASSTSGSADTQYF.

For the CDR3, the DNA is TGTGCCAGCAGCTTAGAGCCCCGGATCCGGCAGTTCTTC. Residues: CASSLEPRIRQFF. The chain combines TRBV7-9 with TRBJ2-1; D is uncertain. The CDR3 contains 13 residues. CDR1 is SEHNR and CDR2 is FQNEAQ in the germline V gene (reference sequence). V was shortened by 1 base and J by 12 bases, with 13 bases between the two germline ends.

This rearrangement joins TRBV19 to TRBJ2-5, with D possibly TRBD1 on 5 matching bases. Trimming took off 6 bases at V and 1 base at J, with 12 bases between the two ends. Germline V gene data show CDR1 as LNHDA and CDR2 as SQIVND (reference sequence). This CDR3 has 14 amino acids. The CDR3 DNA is TGTGCCAGTAGCCGGAGACAGACCCAAGAGACCCAGTACTTC. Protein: CASSRRQTQETQYF.

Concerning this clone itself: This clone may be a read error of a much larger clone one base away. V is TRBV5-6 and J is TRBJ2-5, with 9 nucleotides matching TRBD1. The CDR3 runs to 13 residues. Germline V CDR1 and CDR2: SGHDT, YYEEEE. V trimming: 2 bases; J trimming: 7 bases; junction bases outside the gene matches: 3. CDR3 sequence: CASSFSDRGTQYF. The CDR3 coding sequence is TGTGCCAGCAGCTTTTCGGACAGGGGGACCCAGTACTTC.

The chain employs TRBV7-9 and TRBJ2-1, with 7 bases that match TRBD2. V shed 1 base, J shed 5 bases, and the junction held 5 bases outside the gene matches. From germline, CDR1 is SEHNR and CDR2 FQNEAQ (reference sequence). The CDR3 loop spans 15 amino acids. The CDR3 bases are TGTGCCAGCAGCTTAGGCGGGGGATTTGACAATGAGCAGTTCTTC. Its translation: CASSLGGGFDNEQFF.

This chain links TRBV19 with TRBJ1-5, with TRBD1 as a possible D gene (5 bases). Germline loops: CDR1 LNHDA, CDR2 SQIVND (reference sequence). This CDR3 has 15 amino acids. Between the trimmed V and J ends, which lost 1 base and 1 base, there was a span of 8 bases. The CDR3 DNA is TGTGCCAGTAGTATAGGGGGGATGAGCAATCAGCCCCAGCATTTT. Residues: CASSIGGMSNQPQHF.

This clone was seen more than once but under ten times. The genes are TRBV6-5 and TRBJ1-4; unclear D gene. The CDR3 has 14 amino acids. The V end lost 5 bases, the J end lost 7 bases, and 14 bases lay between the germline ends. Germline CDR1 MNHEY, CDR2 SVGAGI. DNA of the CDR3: TGTGCCAGCAGTCCCCGGGCAGGCGGTGAAAAACTGTTTTTT. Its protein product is CASSPRAGGEKLFF.

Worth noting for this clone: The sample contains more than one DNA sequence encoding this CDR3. CDR3 protein: CASSRAGASTDTQYF. The CDR3 nucleotides are TGTGCCAGCAGTCGGGCGGGAGCTAGCACAGATACGCAGTATTTT. The chain is built from TRBV6-5 and TRBJ2-3; 7 nucleotides align to TRBD2. Looked up from germline, CDR1 is MNHEY and CDR2 is SVGAGI. V shed 5 bases, J shed 0 bases, and the junction held 5 bases outside the gene matches. This CDR3 is 15 amino acids long.

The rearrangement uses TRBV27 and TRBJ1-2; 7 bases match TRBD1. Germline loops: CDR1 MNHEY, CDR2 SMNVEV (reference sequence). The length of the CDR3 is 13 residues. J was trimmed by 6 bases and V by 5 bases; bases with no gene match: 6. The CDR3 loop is CASSQDRVHGYTF. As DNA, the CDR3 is TGTGCCAGCAGTCAAGACAGGGTACATGGCTACACCTTC.

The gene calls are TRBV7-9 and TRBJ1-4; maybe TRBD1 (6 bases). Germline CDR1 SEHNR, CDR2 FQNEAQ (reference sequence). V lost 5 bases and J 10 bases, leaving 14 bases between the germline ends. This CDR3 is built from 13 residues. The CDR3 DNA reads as TGTGCCAGCAGCCCATCGATAGGGGGAAAACTGTTTTTT. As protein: CASSPSIGGKLFF.

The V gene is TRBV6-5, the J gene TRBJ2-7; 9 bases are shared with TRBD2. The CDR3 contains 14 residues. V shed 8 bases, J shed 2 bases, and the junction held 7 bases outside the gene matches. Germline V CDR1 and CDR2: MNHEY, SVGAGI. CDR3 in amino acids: CASARLAGTYEQYF. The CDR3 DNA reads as TGTGCCAGCGCGAGGCTAGCGGGAACCTACGAGCAGTACTTC.

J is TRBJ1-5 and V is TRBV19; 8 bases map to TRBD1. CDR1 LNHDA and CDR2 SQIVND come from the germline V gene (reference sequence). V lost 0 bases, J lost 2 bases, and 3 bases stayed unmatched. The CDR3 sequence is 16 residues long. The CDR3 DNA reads TGTGCCAGTAGTATAGACCAGGGGGCCGGCAATCAGCCCCAGCATTTT. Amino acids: CASSIDQGAGNQPQHF. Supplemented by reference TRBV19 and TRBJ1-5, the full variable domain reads DGGITQSPKYLFRKEGQNVTLSCEQNLNHDAMYWYRQDPGQGLRLIYYSQIVNDFQKGDIAEGYSVSREKKESFPLTVTSAQKNPTAFYLCASSIDQGAGNQPQHFGDGTRLSIL.